One sample yielded the 3 T cell receptor beta chains listed below, sequenced in a study of CD8+CD57+ T cells in acquired aplastic anemia. Template material for TCR beta VDJ and CDR3 profiling consisted of genomic DNA. In TCRdb, the reads were re-called with MiXCR into one record per CDR3 protein. The sample includes about 210,000 distinct CDR3 sequences, 61% seen only once; the top ten take approximately 30%. The sequenced sample consisted of sorted CD4+, CD8+, or CD8+CD57+ T cells (not recorded which) from PBMCs. The receptors shown here come from a human donor in good health.

This clonotype was counted a single time. The V and J genes are TRBV7-8 and TRBJ2-7; no reliable D call. Trimming pared 4 bases from V and 0 bases from J, leaving 10 bases between. The CDR3 totals 14 residues. Germline V gives CDR1 SGHVS, CDR2 FQNEAQ. The CDR3 DNA reads as TGTGCCAGCAGCTCCCGGAAGGTCTCCTACGAGCAGTACTTC. It is translated as CASSSRKVSYEQYF.

V is TRBV7-2 and J is TRBJ2-7; D is possibly TRBD2 (6 bases). CDR3 length: 12 amino acids. Germline CDR1 SGHTA, CDR2 FQGNSA. V lost 5 bases and J 9 bases, leaving 14 bases between the germline ends. In nucleotides, the CDR3 is TGTGCCAGCAGCCAAGGGAGGTTTTGGCAGTACTTC. It translates to CASSQGRFWQYF.

A note on this clonotype: Sequence at one end of the junction differs from germline and may be a read error. This chain uses TRBV7-2 with TRBJ2-5; D is possibly TRBD2 (6 bases). CDR3 length: 15 residues. Germline V lookup: CDR1 SGHTA, CDR2 FQGNSA. The CDR3 loop is CASSLAGGPQETRYF. DNA for the CDR3: TGTGCCAGCAGCTTAGCGGGGGGTCCACAAGAGACCCGGTACTTC.